This TCR beta chain was captured by sequencing in a study of T cell responses to AZD1222 COVID-19 vaccine. Overall study findings and caveats: Donors were largely white British and mainly female; clonal diversity was possibly underestimated. Across the whole spike, CD4 TCRs peaked at regions 160-218 and 743-854. Within unmutated variant regions lay the reported targets of nearly half of spike-specific TCRs. Repertoire sampling happened only post peak T cell response.

As concerns this clone: Its antigen is not known.

Germline assignment: CDR1 SGHTA and CDR2 FQGNSA. The CDR3 runs to 13 residues. V shed 2 bases and J shed 8 bases, with 9 bases lying between them. Measured with immunoSEQ multiplex PCR; TCRdb has only the in-frame clones, and not every one. The sample yields some 140,000 clones, more than 85% seen once. This clonotype originated in an adult in good health. This rearrangement joins TRBV7-2 to TRBJ1-4, with no clear D. Source: peripheral blood, taken on day 0 of AZD1222 vaccination. CDR3 bases: TGTGCCAGCAGCTTATATGACGGGGAAAAACTGTTTTTT. Residues: CASSLYDGEKLFF.